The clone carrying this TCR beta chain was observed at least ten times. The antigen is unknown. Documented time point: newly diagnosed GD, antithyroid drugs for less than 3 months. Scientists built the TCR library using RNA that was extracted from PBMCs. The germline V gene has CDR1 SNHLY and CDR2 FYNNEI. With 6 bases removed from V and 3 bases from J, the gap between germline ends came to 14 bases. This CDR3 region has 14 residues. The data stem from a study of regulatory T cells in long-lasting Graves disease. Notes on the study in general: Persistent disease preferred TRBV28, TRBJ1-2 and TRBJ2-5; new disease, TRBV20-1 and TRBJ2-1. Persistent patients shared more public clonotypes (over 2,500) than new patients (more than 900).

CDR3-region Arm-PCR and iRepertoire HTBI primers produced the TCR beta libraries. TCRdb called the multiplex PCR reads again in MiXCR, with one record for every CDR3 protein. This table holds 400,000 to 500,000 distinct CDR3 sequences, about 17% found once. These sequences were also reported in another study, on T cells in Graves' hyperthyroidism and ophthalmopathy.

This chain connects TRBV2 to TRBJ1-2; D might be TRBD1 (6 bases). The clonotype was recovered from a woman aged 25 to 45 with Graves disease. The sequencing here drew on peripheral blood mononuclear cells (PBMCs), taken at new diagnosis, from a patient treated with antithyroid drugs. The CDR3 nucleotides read TGTGCCAGCAGCGCAGGACAGTATGACTATGGCTACACCTTC. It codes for CASSAGQYDYGYTF.